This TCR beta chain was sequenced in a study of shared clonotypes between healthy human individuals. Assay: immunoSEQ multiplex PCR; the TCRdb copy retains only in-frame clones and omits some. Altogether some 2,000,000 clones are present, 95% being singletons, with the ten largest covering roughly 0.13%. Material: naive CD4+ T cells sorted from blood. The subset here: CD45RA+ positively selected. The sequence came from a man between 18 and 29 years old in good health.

The CDR3 DNA reads as TGTGCCAGCAGCCGGGACACTAATTCACCCCTCCACTTT. Its translation: CASSRDTNSPLHF. The genes are TRBV6-5 and TRBJ1-6; possible D gene TRBD1, 6 bases. The V gene's germline CDR1 is MNHEY and CDR2 SVGAGI. Trimming removed 6 bases from V and 6 bases from J, with 9 bases in between. The CDR3 extends over 13 amino acids.